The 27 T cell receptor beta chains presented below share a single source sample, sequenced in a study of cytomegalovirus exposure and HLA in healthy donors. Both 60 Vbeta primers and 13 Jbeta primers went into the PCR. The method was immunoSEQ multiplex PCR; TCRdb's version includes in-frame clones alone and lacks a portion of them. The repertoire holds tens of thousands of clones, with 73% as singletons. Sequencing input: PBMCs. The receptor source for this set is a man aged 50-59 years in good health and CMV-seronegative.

The DNA for the CDR3 is TGCGCCAGCAGCTTGGAGGGACAGGGTAAGGGGGATACGCAGTATTTT. Translation: CASSLEGQGKGDTQYF. V gene TRBV5-1 combines with J gene TRBJ2-3; 9 nucleotides align to TRBD1. With V trimmed by 0 bases and J by 6 bases, 8 bases remained unmatched. The CDR3 totals 16 residues. CDR1 and CDR2 (germline): SGHRS, YFSETQ.

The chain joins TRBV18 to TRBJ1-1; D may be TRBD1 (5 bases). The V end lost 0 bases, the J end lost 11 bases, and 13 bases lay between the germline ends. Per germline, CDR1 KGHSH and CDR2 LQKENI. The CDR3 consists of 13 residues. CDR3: CASSPPQGGPAFF. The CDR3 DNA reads TGTGCCAGCTCACCACCTCAGGGCGGCCCGGCTTTCTTT.

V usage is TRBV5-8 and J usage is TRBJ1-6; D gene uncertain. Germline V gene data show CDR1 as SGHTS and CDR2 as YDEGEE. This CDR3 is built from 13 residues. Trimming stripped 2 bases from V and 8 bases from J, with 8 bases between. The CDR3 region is CASSFLVDSPLHF. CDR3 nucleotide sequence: TGTGCCAGCAGCTTCTTAGTAGATTCACCCCTCCACTTT. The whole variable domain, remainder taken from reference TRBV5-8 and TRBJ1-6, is EAGVTQSPTHLIKTRGQQATLRCSPISGHTSVYWYQQALGLGLQFLLWYDEGEERNRGNFPPRFSGRQFPNYSSELNVNALELEDSALYLCASSFLVDSPLHFGNGTRLTVT.

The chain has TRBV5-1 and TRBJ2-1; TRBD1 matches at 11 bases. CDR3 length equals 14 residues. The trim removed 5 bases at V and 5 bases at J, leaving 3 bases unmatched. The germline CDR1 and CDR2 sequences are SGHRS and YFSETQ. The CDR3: CASSWGQGDNEQFF. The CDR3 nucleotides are TGCGCCAGCAGTTGGGGACAGGGGGACAATGAGCAGTTCTTC. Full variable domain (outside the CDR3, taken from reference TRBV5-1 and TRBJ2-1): KAGVTQTPRYLIKTRGQQVTLSCSPISGHRSVSWYQQTPGQGLQFLFEYFSETQRNKGNFPGRFSGRQFSNSRSEMNVSTLELGDSALYLCASSWGQGDNEQFFGPGTRLTVL.

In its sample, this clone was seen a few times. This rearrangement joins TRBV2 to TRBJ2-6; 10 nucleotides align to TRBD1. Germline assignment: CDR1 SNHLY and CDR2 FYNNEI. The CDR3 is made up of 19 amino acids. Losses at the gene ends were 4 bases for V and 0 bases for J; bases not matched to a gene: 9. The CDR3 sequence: CASSGSGQGSFSGANVLTF. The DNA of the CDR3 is TGTGCCAGCAGTGGATCGGGACAGGGGAGCTTCTCTGGGGCCAACGTCCTGACTTTC.

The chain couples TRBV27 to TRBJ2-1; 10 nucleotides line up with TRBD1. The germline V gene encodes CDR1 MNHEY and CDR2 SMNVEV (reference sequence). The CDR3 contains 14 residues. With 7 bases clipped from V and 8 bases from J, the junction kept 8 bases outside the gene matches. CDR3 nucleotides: TGTGCCAGCACCAGACAGGGGGCTGGCGATGAGCAGTTCTTC. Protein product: CASTRQGAGDEQFF.

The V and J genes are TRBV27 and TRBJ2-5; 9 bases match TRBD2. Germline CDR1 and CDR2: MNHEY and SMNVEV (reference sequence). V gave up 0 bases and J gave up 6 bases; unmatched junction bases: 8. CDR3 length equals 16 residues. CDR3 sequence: CASSLSRAGGHQTQYF. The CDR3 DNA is TGTGCCAGCAGTTTATCGAGGGCGGGGGGGCACCAGACCCAGTACTTC.

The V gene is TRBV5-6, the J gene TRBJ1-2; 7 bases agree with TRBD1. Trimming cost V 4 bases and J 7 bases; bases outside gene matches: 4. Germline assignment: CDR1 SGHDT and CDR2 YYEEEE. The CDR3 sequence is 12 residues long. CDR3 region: CASSPDRAGYTF. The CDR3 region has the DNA TGTGCCAGCAGCCCAGACAGGGCTGGCTACACCTTC.

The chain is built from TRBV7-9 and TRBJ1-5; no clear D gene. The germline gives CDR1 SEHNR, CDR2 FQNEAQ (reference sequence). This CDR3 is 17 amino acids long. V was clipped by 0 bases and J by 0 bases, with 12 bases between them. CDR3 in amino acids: CASSLAVTENSNQPQHF. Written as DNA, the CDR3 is TGTGCCAGCAGCTTAGCGGTCACCGAGAATAGCAATCAGCCCCAGCATTTT.

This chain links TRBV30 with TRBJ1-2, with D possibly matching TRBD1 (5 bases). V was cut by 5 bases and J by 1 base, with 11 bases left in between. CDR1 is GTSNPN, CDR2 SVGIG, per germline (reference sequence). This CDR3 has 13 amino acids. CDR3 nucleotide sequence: TGTGCCTGGGCCGGGACTCTTAACTATGGCTACACCTTC. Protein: CAWAGTLNYGYTF.

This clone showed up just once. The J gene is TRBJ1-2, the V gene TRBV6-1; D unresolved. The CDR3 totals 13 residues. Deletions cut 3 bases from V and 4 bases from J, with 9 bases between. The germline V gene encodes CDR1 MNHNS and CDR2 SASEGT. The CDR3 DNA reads TGTGCCAGCAGTGAGGAGGCCATCTATGGCTACACCTTC. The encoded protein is CASSEEAIYGYTF.

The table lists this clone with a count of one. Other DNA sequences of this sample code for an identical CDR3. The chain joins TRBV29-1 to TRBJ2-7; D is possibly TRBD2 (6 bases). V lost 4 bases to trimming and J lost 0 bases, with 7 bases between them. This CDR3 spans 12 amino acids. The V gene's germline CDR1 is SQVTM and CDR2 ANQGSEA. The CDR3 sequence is CSVGDSSYEQYF. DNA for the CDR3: TGCAGCGTTGGGGACTCCTCCTACGAGCAGTACTTC.

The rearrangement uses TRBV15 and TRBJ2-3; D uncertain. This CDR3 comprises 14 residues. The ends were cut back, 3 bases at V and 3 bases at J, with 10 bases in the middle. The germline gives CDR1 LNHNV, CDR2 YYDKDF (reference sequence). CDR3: CATSRRRGTDTQYF. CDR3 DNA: TGTGCCACCAGCAGGAGACGAGGAACAGATACGCAGTATTTT.

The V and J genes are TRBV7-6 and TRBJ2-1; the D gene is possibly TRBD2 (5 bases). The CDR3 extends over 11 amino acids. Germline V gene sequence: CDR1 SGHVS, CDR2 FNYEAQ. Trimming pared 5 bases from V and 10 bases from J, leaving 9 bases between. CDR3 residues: CASSPPGEQFF. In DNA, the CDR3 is TGTGCCAGCAGCCCACCGGGGGAGCAGTTCTTC.

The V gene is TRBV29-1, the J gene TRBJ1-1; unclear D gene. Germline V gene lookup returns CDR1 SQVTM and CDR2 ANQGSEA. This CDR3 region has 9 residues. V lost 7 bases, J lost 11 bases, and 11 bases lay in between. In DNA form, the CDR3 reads TGCAGCGCTACCCCCGGGGCTTTCTTT. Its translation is CSATPGAFF.

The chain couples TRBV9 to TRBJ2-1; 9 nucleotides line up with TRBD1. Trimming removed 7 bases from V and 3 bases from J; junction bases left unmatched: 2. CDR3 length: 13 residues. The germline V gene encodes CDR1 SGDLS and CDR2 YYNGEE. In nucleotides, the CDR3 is TGTGCCAGCTCGACAGGGGGCTACAATGAGCAGTTCTTC. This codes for CASSTGGYNEQFF.

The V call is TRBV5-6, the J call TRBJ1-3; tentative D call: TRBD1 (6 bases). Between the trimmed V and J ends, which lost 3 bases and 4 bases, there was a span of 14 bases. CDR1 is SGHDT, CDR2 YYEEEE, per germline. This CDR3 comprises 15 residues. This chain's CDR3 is CASSWSGQGGNTIYF. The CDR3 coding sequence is TGTGCCAGCAGCTGGTCGGGACAAGGGGGAAACACCATATATTTT.

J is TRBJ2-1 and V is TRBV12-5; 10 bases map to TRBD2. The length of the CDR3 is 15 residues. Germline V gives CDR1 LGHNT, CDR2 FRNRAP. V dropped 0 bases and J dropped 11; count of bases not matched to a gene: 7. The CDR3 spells CASGLVAGGGYKQFF. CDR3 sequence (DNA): TGTGCTAGTGGTTTGGTAGCGGGGGGGGGATATAAGCAGTTCTTC.

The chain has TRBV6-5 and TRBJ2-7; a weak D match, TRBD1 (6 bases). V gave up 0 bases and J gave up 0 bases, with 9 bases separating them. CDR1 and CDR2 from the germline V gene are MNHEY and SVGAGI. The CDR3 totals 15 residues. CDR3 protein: CASSYSQGPSYEQYF. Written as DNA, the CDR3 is TGTGCCAGCAGTTACTCGCAGGGGCCCTCCTACGAGCAGTACTTC.

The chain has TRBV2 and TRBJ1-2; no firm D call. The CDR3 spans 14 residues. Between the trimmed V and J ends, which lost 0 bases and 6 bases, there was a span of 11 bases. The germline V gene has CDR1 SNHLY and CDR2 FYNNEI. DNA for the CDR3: TGTGCCAGCAGTGAAGCGCTTGGGGAGGATGGCTACACCTTC. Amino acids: CASSEALGEDGYTF.

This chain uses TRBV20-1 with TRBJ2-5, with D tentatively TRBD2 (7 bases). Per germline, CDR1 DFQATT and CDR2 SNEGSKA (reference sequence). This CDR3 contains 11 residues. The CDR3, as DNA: TGCAGGGCGGGGGCTCAAGAGACCCAGTACTTC. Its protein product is CRAGAQETQYF.

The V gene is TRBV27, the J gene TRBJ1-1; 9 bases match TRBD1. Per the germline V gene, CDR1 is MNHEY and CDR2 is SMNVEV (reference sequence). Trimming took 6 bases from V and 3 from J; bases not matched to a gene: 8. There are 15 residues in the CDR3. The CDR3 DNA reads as TGTGCCAGCAGACACACAGGGGGCTTGGACACTGAAGCTTTCTTT. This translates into CASRHTGGLDTEAFF.

The CDR3 here is CASSLAGGGYNEQFF. As DNA, the CDR3 is TGCGCCAGCAGCTTGGCGGGGGGAGGCTACAATGAGCAGTTCTTC. J is TRBJ2-1 and V is TRBV5-1; 7 bases match TRBD2. Germline CDR1 SGHRS, CDR2 YFSETQ. The CDR3 runs to 15 residues. Losses at the gene ends were 0 bases for V and 3 bases for J; bases not matched to a gene: 3.

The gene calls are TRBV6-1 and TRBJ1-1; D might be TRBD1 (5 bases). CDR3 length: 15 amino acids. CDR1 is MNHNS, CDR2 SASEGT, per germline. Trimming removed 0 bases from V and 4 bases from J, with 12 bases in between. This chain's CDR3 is CASSEARPQGTEAFF. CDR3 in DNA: TGTGCCAGCAGTGAAGCGCGGCCGCAGGGCACTGAAGCTTTCTTT.

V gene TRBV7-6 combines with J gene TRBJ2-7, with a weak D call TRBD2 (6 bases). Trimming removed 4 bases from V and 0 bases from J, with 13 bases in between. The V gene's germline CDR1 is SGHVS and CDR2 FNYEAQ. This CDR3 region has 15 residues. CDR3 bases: TGTGCCAGCAGCTCAGGGACTTCTAGCTCCTACGAGCAGTACTTC. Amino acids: CASSSGTSSSYEQYF.

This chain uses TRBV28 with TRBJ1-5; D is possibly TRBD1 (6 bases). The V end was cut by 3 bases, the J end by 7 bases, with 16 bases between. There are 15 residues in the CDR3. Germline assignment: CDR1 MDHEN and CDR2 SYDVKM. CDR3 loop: CASSFGTGRGQPQHF. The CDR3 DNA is TGTGCCAGCAGTTTTGGAACAGGGAGAGGCCAGCCCCAGCATTTT.

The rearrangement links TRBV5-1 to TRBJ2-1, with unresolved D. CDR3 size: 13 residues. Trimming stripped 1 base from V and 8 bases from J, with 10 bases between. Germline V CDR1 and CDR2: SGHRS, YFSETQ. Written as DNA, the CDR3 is TGCGCCAGCAGCTTGTCCAGGAAGGATGAGCAGTTCTTC. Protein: CASSLSRKDEQFF.